The source of this T cell receptor (beta chain) is a study of Graves' ophthalmopathy and Graves' hyperthyroidism. Findings of the study overall: Ophthalmopathy progression prediction by the model yielded a sensitivity of 55% to 71% and a specificity of under 80%.

This clonotype has ten or more counts. The antigen is not known. Amplified TCR beta CDR3 regions were obtained using RNA transcripts as template. HTBI primers served in a first-round RT-PCR, which a second-round multiplex PCR followed. TCRdb redid the calling of the multiplex PCR reads with MiXCR, one entry per CDR3 protein. The table includes approximately 45,000 distinct CDR3 sequences, 50% detected once. Other autoimmune diseases, uncontrolled infections, pregnancy or lactation led to the exclusion of patients. The CDR3 contains 14 residues. Germline CDR1 is SGHRS and CDR2 is YFSETQ. Trimming shortened V by 7 bases and J by 4 bases, and 17 bases separated the two germline ends.

Sequencing was carried out using peripheral blood. The receptor's source is an adult man with Graves' ophthalmopathy. This sequence joins TRBV5-1 and TRBJ2-5; D is possibly TRBD1 (6 bases). The CDR3 region has the DNA TGCGCCAGCCGTGGGCCAGGGGCGGTAGAGACCCAGTACTTC. Encoded protein: CASRGPGAVETQYF.